These 13 T cell receptor beta chains were all obtained from the same sample, sequenced in a study of cytomegalovirus exposure and HLA in healthy donors. The PCR ran on 60 Vbeta and 13 Jbeta primers. Here immunoSEQ multiplex PCR was the method, and the copy in TCRdb shows in-frame clones only, minus some. The profile shows some 90,000 clones, roughly 79% of them singletons. The specimen was PBMCs. These receptors were collected from an older woman in good health and CMV-seropositive.

The rearrangement links TRBV5-1 to TRBJ2-5, with 11 bases that match TRBD2. V shed 4 bases, J shed 3 bases, and the junction held 5 bases outside the gene matches. The germline gives CDR1 SGHRS, CDR2 YFSETQ. The CDR3 has 15 residues. The CDR3 loop reads CASSRTTSGKETQYF. The CDR3 DNA follows: TGCGCCAGCAGCCGGACGACTAGCGGGAAAGAGACCCAGTACTTC.

This chain uses TRBV15 with TRBJ2-7; D is possibly TRBD1 (5 bases). This CDR3 contains 12 residues. V dropped 0 bases and J dropped 10 bases, with 10 bases sitting between them. Germline V lookup: CDR1 LNHNV, CDR2 YYDKDF (reference sequence). DNA of the CDR3: TGTGCCACCAGCAGAGATCAGGGCCCCCAGTACTTC. Protein sequence: CATSRDQGPQYF.

V and J are TRBV19 and TRBJ2-7; TRBD1 is a possible D gene (5 bases). The CDR3 runs to 11 residues. Trimming left V 4 bases short and J 4 bases short, with 5 bases between. CDR1 and CDR2 (germline): LNHDA, SQIVND (reference sequence). CDR3 region: CASSNRYEQYF. The CDR3 DNA reads TGTGCCAGTAGTAACAGGTACGAGCAGTACTTC. Together with reference TRBV19 and TRBJ2-7, the CDR3 gives the full variable domain: DGGITQSPKYLFRKEGQNVTLSCEQNLNHDAMYWYRQDPGQGLRLIYYSQIVNDFQKGDIAEGYSVSREKKESFPLTVTSAQKNPTAFYLCASSNRYEQYFGPGTRLTVT.

The J gene is TRBJ2-1, the V gene TRBV5-1; D possibly corresponds to TRBD2 (5 bases). V was clipped by 0 bases and J by 6 bases, with 13 bases between them. Germline lookup yields CDR1 SGHRS and CDR2 YFSETQ. The CDR3 is 15 amino acids. The CDR3 reads CASSLGADWINEQFF. In DNA form, the CDR3 reads TGCGCCAGCAGCTTGGGGGCGGACTGGATCAATGAGCAGTTCTTC.

The rearrangement joins TRBV28 to TRBJ2-7; 13 nucleotides match TRBD2. The germline V gene encodes CDR1 MDHEN and CDR2 SYDVKM. Trimming took 4 bases from V and 2 from J; bases not matched to a gene: 11. The CDR3 is 18 residues long. The chain's CDR3 is CASSSLAGGSTGPYEQYF. CDR3 sequence (DNA): TGTGCCAGCAGTTCACTAGCGGGAGGGTCCACAGGACCCTACGAGCAGTACTTC.

This clone was detected a few times. V gene TRBV13 combines with J gene TRBJ1-1; 8 positions match TRBD1. In germline, CDR1 is PRHDT, CDR2 FYEKMQ (reference sequence). The V and J ends lost 4 bases and 4 bases, in that order; junction bases with no gene match: 11. The CDR3 is 16 residues long. CDR3: CASSSYPGQGSTEAFF. The CDR3 DNA sequence: TGTGCCAGCAGCTCCTACCCCGGACAGGGTAGCACTGAAGCTTTCTTT.

The V gene is TRBV4-3, the J gene TRBJ2-2, with a tentative D call TRBD2 (6 bases). The CDR3 length is 15 residues. The V gene lost 5 bases and the J gene lost 2 bases, with 12 bases spanning the gap. CDR1 is LGHNA, CDR2 YSLEER, per germline. CDR3 protein: CASSSKRANTGELFF. CDR3 DNA sequence: TGCGCCAGCAGCTCAAAGCGGGCCAACACCGGGGAGCTGTTTTTT.

The chain employs TRBV7-8 and TRBJ2-5; 8 bases match TRBD1. Germline assignment: CDR1 SGHVS and CDR2 FQNEAQ. V lost 3 bases to trimming and J lost 4 bases; unmatched junction nucleotides: 10. The CDR3 extends over 16 amino acids. In nucleotides, the CDR3 is TGTGCCAGCAGCTTCACTGTGCAGGGGGCAGGAGAGACCCAGTACTTC. As protein: CASSFTVQGAGETQYF.

The chain recombines TRBV7-2 with TRBJ2-7; D may be TRBD2 (6 bases). Trimming shortened V by 3 bases and J by 3 bases, and 15 bases separated the two germline ends. The CDR3 spans 15 residues. Germline loops: CDR1 SGHTA, CDR2 FQGNSA. This CDR3 is CASSFDRGSGYEQYF. CDR3 DNA: TGTGCCAGCAGCTTCGATAGAGGTAGCGGCTACGAGCAGTACTTC.

This clone has only a few counts. The chain couples TRBV7-7 to TRBJ2-2; 8 bases agree with TRBD1. The CDR3 runs 15 residues. Germline V gene data show CDR1 as SSHAT and CDR2 as FNYEAQ (reference sequence). CDR3 DNA sequence: TGTGCTGCCTTTGTGGGGACAGGGAACACCGGGGAGCTGTTTTTT. Amino acids: CAAFVGTGNTGELFF.

This clone has just a few counts. The chain recombines TRBV7-2 with TRBJ1-2; TRBD1 might be the D (6 bases). This CDR3 contains 13 residues. Germline lookup yields CDR1 SGHTA and CDR2 FQGNSA. The V end lost 7 bases, the J end lost 7 bases, and 16 bases lay between the germline ends. CDR3 amino acids: CASTLGGAVGYTF. The CDR3 DNA is TGTGCCAGCACCCTCGGGGGGGCGGTTGGCTACACCTTC.

V usage is TRBV28 and J usage is TRBJ1-1; D perhaps matches TRBD1 (6 bases). The CDR3 loop spans 15 amino acids. Germline V gives CDR1 MDHEN, CDR2 SYDVKM. The V end was cut by 6 bases, the J end by 1 base, with 15 bases between. CDR3 coding DNA: TGTGCCAGCAGATTTCCCGGGACAAGGAACACTGAAGCTTTCTTT. Translation gives CASRFPGTRNTEAFF. Full variable domain (missing parts from reference TRBV28 and TRBJ1-1): DVKVTQSSRYLVKRTGEKVFLECVQDMDHENMFWYRQDPGLGLRLIYFSYDVKMKEKGDIPEGYSVSREKKERFSLILESASTNQTSMYLCASRFPGTRNTEAFFGQGTRLTVV.

The chain has TRBV7-2 and TRBJ1-5; the D gene is possibly TRBD1 (5 bases). Trimming took off 4 bases at V and 2 bases at J, with 15 bases between the two ends. CDR3 length: 16 amino acids. Germline-derived CDR1 and CDR2 are SGHTA and FQGNSA. The CDR3 sequence is CASSSFGGVGNQPQHF. The CDR3 DNA sequence: TGTGCCAGCAGCTCCTTCGGGGGTGTCGGCAATCAGCCCCAGCATTTT.